Listed below are T cell receptor beta chains from one sample, sequenced in a study of T cells after yellow fever vaccination. TCRdb re-called the 5' RACE reads with MiXCR, one entry per CDR3 protein. The data show 150,000 to 200,000 distinct CDR3 sequences, about 10% seen once. The input for sequencing was CD8+ T cells sorted from PBMCs, taken 15 days after the yellow fever booster vaccination. These TCRs come from a man between 18 and 29 years old who received the YFV17D yellow fever vaccine. The CDR3 runs from the conserved cysteine through the conserved F or W. The D gene is left open where the match is weak. Only some rows state a clone size, as once, few, many or a class for expanded clones.

J gene,clone size,D gene,V gene,CDR3 DNA,CDR3 protein
TRBJ2-3,few,NA,TRBV6-2/TRBV6-3,TGTGCCAGCAGTTACAGGATAACAGATACGCAGTATTTT,CASSYRITDTQYF
TRBJ1-2,NA,NA,TRBV6-5,TGTGCCAGCAGTTACTCGACGCCGGGAGGCTACACCTTC,CASSYSTPGGYTF
TRBJ2-7,few,NA,TRBV5-1,TGCGCCAGCGGTGCGGCTAACTACGAGCAGTACTTC,CASGAANYEQYF
TRBJ2-3,NA,NA,TRBV27,TGTGCCAGCACTAGTACGGCTGGTACAGATACGCAGTATTTT,CASTSTAGTDTQYF
TRBJ2-3,few,NA,TRBV15,TGTGCCACCGGTCGTCCCCCACCCACAGATACGCAGTATTTT,CATGRPPPTDTQYF
TRBJ2-2,few,TRBD1,TRBV12-3/TRBV12-4,TGTGCCAGCACCCCAGCTGGGACAGGGCTGACCGGGGAGCTGTTTTTT,CASTPAGTGLTGELFF
TRBJ1-1,few,NA,TRBV29-1,TGCAGCGTTGAGATCCGAATTATGAACACTGAAGCTTTCTTT,CSVEIRIMNTEAFF
TRBJ2-7,few,NA,TRBV4-3,TGCGCCAGCAGCCCCGCTCAGGGGACCTACGAGCAGTACTTC,CASSPAQGTYEQYF
TRBJ2-5,NA,NA,TRBV4-3,TGCGCCAGCAGCCAAGCCTTCCAGGTCCAAGAGACCCAGTACTTC,CASSQAFQVQETQYF
TRBJ1-2,many,NA,TRBV4-1,TGCGCCAGCAGCCAAGATGGACCGGGAATCTATGGCTACACCTTC,CASSQDGPGIYGYTF
TRBJ2-5,few,TRBD2,TRBV6-5,TGTGCCAGCAGTTACAGACTAGCGGGGGCTATGAACCAAGAGACCCAGTACTTC,CASSYRLAGAMNQETQYF
TRBJ2-6,few,NA,TRBV5-1,TGCGCCAGCAGCCAGGAGATCTCTGGGGCCAACGTCCTGACTTTC,CASSQEISGANVLTF
TRBJ2-3,many,TRBD2,TRBV4-1,TGCGCCAGCAGCCAAACTAGCGGGGGGGCCGATACGCAGTATTTT,CASSQTSGGADTQYF
TRBJ2-1,many,TRBD2,TRBV7-2,TGTGCCAGCAGCCAGAGCGGGGACTACAATGAGCAGTTCTTC,CASSQSGDYNEQFF
TRBJ2-2,many,NA,TRBV4-3,TGCGCCAGCAGCCAAGACTGGGGGCACACCGGGGAGCTGTTTTTT,CASSQDWGHTGELFF
TRBJ2-3,NA,NA,TRBV6-2/TRBV6-3,TGTGCCAGCACCGGATCCGCAGATACGCAGTATTTT,CASTGSADTQYF
TRBJ1-2,NA,NA,TRBV20-1,TGCAGTGCTAGAGAACAGTATGGCTACACCTTC,CSAREQYGYTF
TRBJ2-1,few,NA,TRBV10-3,TGTGCCATCACTGGCAGGGATAATGAGCAGTTCTTC,CAITGRDNEQFF
TRBJ2-1,NA,NA,TRBV7-9,TGTGCCAGCAGCTCGAACAGGGTTGCCTACAATGAGCAGTTCTTC,CASSSNRVAYNEQFF
TRBJ2-1,NA,NA,TRBV6-6,TGTGCCACTATTACGAGAACGGCATCTGGGAATGAGCAGTTCTTC,CATITRTASGNEQFF
TRBJ1-1,many,NA,TRBV7-3,TGTGCCAGCAGCTTATGGTTTGGCACTGAAGCTTTCTTT,CASSLWFGTEAFF
TRBJ2-5,few,NA,TRBV4-1,TGCGCCAGCAGCCAAGTCCAGGCGGGGCTGCGGGAGACCCAGTACTTC,CASSQVQAGLRETQYF
TRBJ2-1,NA,NA,TRBV6-5,TGTGCCAGCAGTTACGGGACGTCCGATGAGCAGTTCTTC,CASSYGTSDEQFF
TRBJ2-7,few,NA,TRBV7-9,TGTGCCAGCAGCCCCCAGCGCTACGAGCAGTACTTC,CASSPQRYEQYF
TRBJ2-1,few,TRBD2,TRBV6-1,TGTGCCAGCATTGCCCCAGGGAGGGATGAGCAGTTCTTC,CASIAPGRDEQFF
TRBJ2-3,few,NA,TRBV7-3,TGTGCCAGCAGCTTAGGGGGCGGGGCCCGCACAGATACGCAGTATTTT,CASSLGGGARTDTQYF
TRBJ2-3,NA,TRBD2,TRBV6-2/TRBV6-3,TGTGCCAGCGAAACCGGGACTAGCGGGGGGTCTTCAATCACAGATACGCAGTATTTT,CASETGTSGGSSITDTQYF
TRBJ2-6,NA,TRBD1,TRBV14,TGTGCCAGCAGCCACTTGGACAGGGTTGGGGACGTCCTGACTTTC,CASSHLDRVGDVLTF
TRBJ2-3,NA,TRBD2,TRBV4-3,TGCGCCAGCAGCCAAGCTAGCGGGGGGGAATATACGCAGTATTTT,CASSQASGGEYTQYF
TRBJ1-5,few,NA,TRBV10-3,TGTGCCATAGGAGAGAGCGGAAAGATTCAGCCCCAGCATTTT,CAIGESGKIQPQHF
TRBJ2-7,NA,NA,TRBV4-2,TGTGCCAGCAGCCAAGTAACGGGAAACGAGCAGTACTTC,CASSQVTGNEQYF
TRBJ1-1,few,NA,TRBV4-3,TGCGCCAGCAGCCAAGATATAAACCAGGGTGCTTTCTTT,CASSQDINQGAFF
TRBJ2-3,NA,NA,TRBV6-2/TRBV6-3,TGTGCCAGCAGTTACCCCGAGGGTGAGGCCCCAGGGGCCACAGATACGCAGTATTTT,CASSYPEGEAPGATDTQYF
TRBJ2-3,few,NA,TRBV5-1,TGCGCCAGCAGGGTAGCGGTGGATTATAGCACAGATACGCAGTATTTT,CASRVAVDYSTDTQYF
TRBJ2-3,few,NA,TRBV4-2,TGTGCCAGCAGCCAGAATTATGGCGGGGCCACAGATACGCAGTATTTT,CASSQNYGGATDTQYF
TRBJ1-2,NA,TRBD1,TRBV4-2,TGTGCCAGCAGCCAAGATACCCATCACAGGGGGGTCCTTAACTATGGCTACACCTTC,CASSQDTHHRGVLNYGYTF
TRBJ1-2,many,NA,TRBV4-1,TGCGCCAGCAGCCAAGGGTTGCAGGAAGGGACTTACGGCTACACCTTC,CASSQGLQEGTYGYTF
TRBJ2-7,NA,NA,TRBV10-3,TGTGCCATCAGTACGACCAATGTGCACTACGAGCAGTACTTC,CAISTTNVHYEQYF
TRBJ2-1,NA,NA,TRBV24-1,TGTGCCACCTCGGACGGCCCCGGGCGGGAGCAGTTCTTC,CATSDGPGREQFF
TRBJ2-1,few,TRBD2,TRBV27,TGTGCCAGCATCCCCAAGGGGAGACTAGCGAGCAATGAGCAGTTCTTC,CASIPKGRLASNEQFF
TRBJ2-2,few,NA,TRBV24-1,TGTGCCACCAGTGATTCGCGGGGGAACACCGGGGAGCTGTTTTTT,CATSDSRGNTGELFF